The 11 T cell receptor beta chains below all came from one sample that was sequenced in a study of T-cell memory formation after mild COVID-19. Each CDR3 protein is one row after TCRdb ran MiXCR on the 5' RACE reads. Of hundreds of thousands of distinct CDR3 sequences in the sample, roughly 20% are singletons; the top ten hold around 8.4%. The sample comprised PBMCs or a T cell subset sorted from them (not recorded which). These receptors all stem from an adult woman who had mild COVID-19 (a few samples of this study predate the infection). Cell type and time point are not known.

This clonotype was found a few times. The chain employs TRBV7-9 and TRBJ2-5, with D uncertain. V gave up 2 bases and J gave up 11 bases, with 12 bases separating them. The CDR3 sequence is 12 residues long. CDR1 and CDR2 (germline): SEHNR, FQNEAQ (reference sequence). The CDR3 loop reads CASSLSSMTQYF. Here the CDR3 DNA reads TGTGCCAGCAGCTTATCTTCCATGACTCAGTACTTC. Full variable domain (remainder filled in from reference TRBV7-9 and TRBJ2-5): DTGVSQNPRHKITKRGQNVTFRCDPISEHNRLYWYRQTLGQGPEFLTYFQNEAQLEKSRLLSDRFSAERPKGSFSTLEIQRTEQGDSAMYLCASSLSSMTQYFGPGTRLLVL.

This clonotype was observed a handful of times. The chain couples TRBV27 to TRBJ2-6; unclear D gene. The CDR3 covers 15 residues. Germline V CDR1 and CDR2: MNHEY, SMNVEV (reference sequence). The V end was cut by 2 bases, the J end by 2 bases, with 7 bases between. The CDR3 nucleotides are TGTGCCAGCAGTTTAGTCGCGGCTGGGGCCAACGTCCTGACTTTC. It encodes CASSLVAAGANVLTF.

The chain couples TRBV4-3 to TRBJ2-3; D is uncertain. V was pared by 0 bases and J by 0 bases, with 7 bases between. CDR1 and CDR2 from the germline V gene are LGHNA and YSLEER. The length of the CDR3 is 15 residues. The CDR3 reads CASSQDSHSTDTQYF. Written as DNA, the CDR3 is TGCGCCAGCAGCCAAGACAGCCATAGCACAGATACGCAGTATTTT.

The CDR3 loop reads CASSEQGQGGYYGYTF. The DNA for the CDR3 is TGTGCCAGCAGTGAACAGGGACAGGGGGGGTACTATGGCTACACCTTC. The V and J genes are TRBV2 and TRBJ1-2, with 11 bases lining up with TRBD1. Germline CDR1 and CDR2: SNHLY and FYNNEI. V gave up 2 bases and J gave up 3 bases; unmatched junction bases: 5. The CDR3 has 16 amino acids.

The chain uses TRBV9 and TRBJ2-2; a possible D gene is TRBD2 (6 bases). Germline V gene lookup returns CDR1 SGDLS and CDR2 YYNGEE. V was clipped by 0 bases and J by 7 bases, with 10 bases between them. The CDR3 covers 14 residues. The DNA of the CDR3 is TGTGCCAGCAGCGTAGAGAGGCGGGGCGGGGAGCTGTTTTTT. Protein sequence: CASSVERRGGELFF. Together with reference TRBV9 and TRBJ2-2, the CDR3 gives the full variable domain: DSGVTQTPKHLITATGQRVTLRCSPRSGDLSVYWYQQSLDQGLQFLIQYYNGEERAKGNILERFSAQQFPDLHSELNLSSLELGDSALYFCASSVERRGGELFFGEGSRLTVL.

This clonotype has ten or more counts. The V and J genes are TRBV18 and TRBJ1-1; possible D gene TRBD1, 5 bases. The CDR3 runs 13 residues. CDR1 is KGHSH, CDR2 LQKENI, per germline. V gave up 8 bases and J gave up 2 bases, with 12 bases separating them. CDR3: CASSPGPNTEAFF. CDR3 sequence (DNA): TGTGCCAGCAGCCCGGGACCAAACACTGAAGCTTTCTTT.

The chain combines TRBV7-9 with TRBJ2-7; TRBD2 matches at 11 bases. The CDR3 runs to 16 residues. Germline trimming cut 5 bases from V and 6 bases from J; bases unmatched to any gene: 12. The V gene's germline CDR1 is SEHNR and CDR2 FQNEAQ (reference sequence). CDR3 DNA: TGTGCCAGCAGCCCTCCTCCGACTAGCGGGAACGTCGAGCAGTACTTC. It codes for CASSPPPTSGNVEQYF. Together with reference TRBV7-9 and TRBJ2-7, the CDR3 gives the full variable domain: DTGVSQNPRHKITKRGQNVTFRCDPISEHNRLYWYRQTLGQGPEFLTYFQNEAQLEKSRLLSDRFSAERPKGSFSTLEIQRTEQGDSAMYLCASSPPPTSGNVEQYFGPGTRLTVT.

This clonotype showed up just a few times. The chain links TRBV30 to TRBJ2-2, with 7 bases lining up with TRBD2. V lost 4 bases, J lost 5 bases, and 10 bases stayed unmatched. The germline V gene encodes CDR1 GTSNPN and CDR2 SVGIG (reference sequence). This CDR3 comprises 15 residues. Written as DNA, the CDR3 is TGTGCCTGGATGATGGGGAGGGGACGAACCGGGGAGCTGTTTTTT. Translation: CAWMMGRGRTGELFF.

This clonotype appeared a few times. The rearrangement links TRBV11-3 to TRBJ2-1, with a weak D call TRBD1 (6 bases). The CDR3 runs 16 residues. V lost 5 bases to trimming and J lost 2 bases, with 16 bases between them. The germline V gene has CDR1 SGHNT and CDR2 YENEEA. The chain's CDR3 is CASSSRGRRTYNEQFF. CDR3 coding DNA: TGTGCCAGCAGCAGCAGGGGAAGGAGAACCTACAATGAGCAGTTCTTC.

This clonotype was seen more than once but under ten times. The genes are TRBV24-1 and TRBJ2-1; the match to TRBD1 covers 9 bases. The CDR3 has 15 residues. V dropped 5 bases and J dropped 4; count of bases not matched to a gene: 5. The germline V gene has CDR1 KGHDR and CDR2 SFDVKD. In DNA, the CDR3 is TGTGCCACCAGTGGGGACAGGGACCAGTACAATGAGCAGTTCTTC. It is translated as CATSGDRDQYNEQFF.

The CDR3 loop is CASSPGGQRETQYF. The DNA of the CDR3 is TGTGCCAGCAGCCCAGGGGGGCAGAGAGAGACCCAGTACTTC. The chain is built from TRBV3-1 and TRBJ2-5; tentative D call: TRBD1 (7 bases). The CDR3 consists of 14 residues. The germline V gene encodes CDR1 LGHDT and CDR2 YNNKEL (reference sequence). The V and J ends lost 4 bases and 4 bases respectively, with 13 bases between them.